The clone carrying this T cell receptor (beta chain) appeared a few times. The antigen remains unidentified. The table came from immunoSEQ multiplex PCR; TCRdb's copy has only in-frame clones and leaves some out. The sample has 45,000 to 65,000 clones, approximately 82% seen once. This entry is derived from a study of lymphopenia after photon versus proton radiotherapy. Study-level findings and limits: Larger post-nadir TCR diversity loss correlated inversely with survival in deceased patients. Relative stability marked proton patients; photon patients lost diversity and naive cells. Better survival with proton therapy was suggested as possible, not demonstrated.

This clonotype originated in a man between 50 and 59 years old with gastric cancer. Sequencing was performed on peripheral blood, taken from a patient treated with photon-based radiotherapy.

CDR3 coding DNA: TGTGCCAGCAAAACCCTAGATAGCGCGTCCTACGAGCAGTACTTC. Translated: CASKTLDSASYEQYF. The chain uses TRBV2 and TRBJ2-7; D perhaps matches TRBD2 (5 bases). Germline CDR1 reads SNHLY; CDR2 reads FYNNEI. The CDR3 length is 15 residues. The V gene lost 7 bases and the J gene lost 1 base, with 17 bases spanning the gap.